The 15 T cell receptor beta chains listed next were all sequenced from one sample in a study of beta chain features in type 1 diabetes. What was sequenced were expressed TCRB transcripts, since all of the isolated RNA had been reverse transcribed. Only in-frame clones appear in the TCRdb table, and some are missing; sequencing was by immunoSEQ multiplex PCR. The sample carries about 900,000 clones, 17% recorded once. Specimen: naive CD4+ T cells from blood. The source is a young woman in good health.

This clone was recorded a few times. V and J are TRBV6-5 and TRBJ2-5; tentatively, D is TRBD2 (5 bases). Germline V gene sequence: CDR1 MNHEY, CDR2 SVGAGI. Between the trimmed V and J ends, which lost 6 bases and 8 bases, there was a span of 13 bases. The CDR3 contains 12 residues. Here the CDR3 DNA reads TGTGCCAGCAGCCCCGGGGTTTCCACCCAGTACTTC. This gives the protein CASSPGVSTQYF.

This clone was detected a few times. The chain recombines TRBV7-8 with TRBJ2-6; 9 nucleotides agree with TRBD1. Losses at the gene ends were 4 bases for V and 0 bases for J; bases not matched to a gene: 7. From germline, CDR1 is SGHVS and CDR2 FQNEAQ. This CDR3 has 18 amino acids. CDR3 loop: CASSWRDRVSSGANVLTF. CDR3 nucleotide sequence: TGTGCCAGCAGCTGGCGGGACAGGGTTAGCTCTGGGGCCAACGTCCTGACTTTC.

The V call is TRBV5-1, the J call TRBJ2-2; 10 nucleotides match TRBD2. CDR3 length: 15 residues. J was trimmed by 9 bases and V by 0 bases; bases with no gene match: 5. CDR1 and CDR2 from the germline V gene are SGHRS and YFSETQ. The CDR3 DNA is TGCGCCAGCAGCTTGGTTTCTAGCGGGAGTCGGGAGCTGTTTTTT. Its protein product is CASSLVSSGSRELFF.

To note about this clone: This sample also contains other DNA sequences that code for the same CDR3. V usage is TRBV6-6 and J usage is TRBJ2-7, with 10 bases matching TRBD2. The CDR3 sequence is 15 residues long. Germline trimming cut 0 bases from V and 3 bases from J; bases unmatched to any gene: 2. In germline, CDR1 is MNHNY, CDR2 SVGAGI (reference sequence). For the CDR3, the DNA is TGTGCCAGCAGTTACTCTGCTAGCGGGAGCTACGAGCAGTACTTC. Amino acids: CASSYSASGSYEQYF.

The V call is TRBV6-4, the J call TRBJ2-2; D not resolved. Trimming removed 1 base at V and 5 bases at J, with 5 bases between. The CDR3 consists of 13 residues. Germline V lookup: CDR1 MRHNA, CDR2 SNTAGT. The CDR3 loop reads CASSDFPTGELFF. As DNA, the CDR3 is TGTGCCAGCAGTGACTTCCCTACCGGGGAGCTGTTTTTT.

The chain is built from TRBV18 and TRBJ2-1; 10 bases map to TRBD2. The V and J ends lost 6 bases and 8 bases, in that order; junction bases with no gene match: 10. The CDR3 has 15 amino acids. The germline gives CDR1 KGHSH, CDR2 LQKENI. CDR3 sequence reads: CASSPSGRGSYEQFF. CDR3 nucleotides: TGTGCCAGCTCCCCTAGCGGGAGAGGCTCCTATGAGCAGTTCTTC.

This clone has a handful of counts. The chain is built from TRBV7-9 and TRBJ1-4, with D perhaps matching TRBD1 (6 bases). Germline CDR1 reads SEHNR; CDR2 reads FQNEAQ (reference sequence). The CDR3 runs to 15 residues. Between the trimmed V and J ends, which lost 5 bases and 4 bases, there was a span of 14 bases. This CDR3 reads CASSPNRASNEKLFF. The CDR3 nucleotides read TGTGCCAGCAGCCCGAACAGGGCTAGTAATGAAAAACTGTTTTTT.

This clone appeared a few times. This chain links TRBV7-9 with TRBJ2-1, with 8 bases matching TRBD2. V lost 2 bases to trimming and J lost 5 bases; unmatched junction nucleotides: 8. CDR3 size: 16 residues. Per the germline V gene, CDR1 is SEHNR and CDR2 is FQNEAQ (reference sequence). CDR3 region: CASSLREGSGNNEQFF. In DNA form, the CDR3 reads TGTGCCAGCAGCTTACGGGAAGGTAGCGGGAACAATGAGCAGTTCTTC.

In the case of this clone: One end of the junction fails to match germline, which may point to a read error. V gene TRBV2 combines with J gene TRBJ2-5; D is perhaps TRBD1 (6 bases). The CDR3 runs to 12 residues. Germline V gene data show CDR1 as SNHLY and CDR2 as FYNNEI. In nucleotides, the CDR3 is TGTGCCAGCAGAGAAGGGGGAGAGACCCAGTACTTC. Encoded protein: CASREGGETQYF.

This clone was seen a few times. V gene TRBV2 combines with J gene TRBJ2-2; TRBD1 agrees at 12 bases. Germline V lookup: CDR1 SNHLY, CDR2 FYNNEI. The length of the CDR3 is 13 residues. The CDR3 bases are TGTGCAACCGGGACAGGGGGCCCCGGGGAGCTGTTTTTT. It encodes CATGTGGPGELFF.

This clone was observed a handful of times. The chain carries TRBV29-1 and TRBJ2-1; TRBD1 matches at 7 bases. Per the germline V gene, CDR1 is SQVTM and CDR2 is ANQGSEA. Trimming at V came to 7 bases and at J to 2 bases, leaving 14 bases not matched to a gene. The CDR3 sequence is 16 residues long. CDR3 DNA: TGCAGCGCACTCTCAAACAGGGGCCCAACCTACAATGAGCAGTTCTTC. Amino acid sequence: CSALSNRGPTYNEQFF.

The V gene is TRBV19, the J gene TRBJ2-5; D unclear. Trimming left V 3 bases short and J 5 bases short, with 13 bases between. This CDR3 is 14 amino acids long. Germline CDR1 is LNHDA and CDR2 is SQIVND (reference sequence). CDR3: CASSISRHPETQYF. The CDR3 region has the DNA TGTGCCAGTAGTATCTCTAGACATCCCGAGACCCAGTACTTC.

This clone was seen a handful of times. This rearrangement joins TRBV7-6 to TRBJ2-5; D ambiguous. CDR1 is SGHVS, CDR2 FNYEAQ, per germline. CDR3 length: 13 amino acids. With 3 bases removed from V and 1 base from J, the gap between germline ends came to 6 bases. DNA of the CDR3: TGTGCCAGCAGCTTGACAATCCAAGAGACCCAGTACTTC. Translated, it gives CASSLTIQETQYF.

DNA of the CDR3: TGTGCCAGCAGTAGTGGACTAGCGGGAGAAGAGACCCAGTACTTC. Its translation: CASSSGLAGEETQYF. V gene TRBV6-5 combines with J gene TRBJ2-5; 13 bases map to TRBD2. This CDR3 is built from 15 residues. V was pared by 5 bases and J by 3 bases, with 3 bases of the junction left unmatched. From germline, CDR1 is MNHEY and CDR2 SVGAGI.

This clone was detected only a few times. The chain recombines TRBV4-2 with TRBJ1-1; TRBD1 might be the D (5 bases). Looked up from germline, CDR1 is LGHNA and CDR2 is YNFKEQ. CDR3 length: 16 residues. The germline V and J ends were trimmed by 3 bases and 1 base, with 15 bases remaining between them. The CDR3: CASSHSGGWENTEAFF. The CDR3 nucleotides read TGTGCCAGCAGCCACTCTGGGGGGTGGGAGAACACTGAAGCTTTCTTT.